The 21 T cell receptor beta chains presented below share a single source sample, sequenced in a study of post-analysis software for immune sequencing data. These receptors are not linked to any known antigen. Study findings and constraints: Roughly 5 TRBV segments occurring more often in patients than controls included TRBV5-6, TRBV5-1 and TRBV20-1.

Unique molecular identifiers tagged the TCR beta cDNA libraries. MiXCR, applied by TCRdb to the PCR reads, yields one record per CDR3 protein. The sample yields hundreds of thousands of distinct CDR3 sequences, approximately 57% seen once. Material for sequencing was blood. Receptor source: a girl between 5 and 17 years old with multiple sclerosis.

The chain employs TRBV5-1 and TRBJ2-7, with D possibly matching TRBD1 (7 bases). Germline CDR1 and CDR2: SGHRS and YFSETQ. V was shortened by 4 bases and J by 1 base, with 15 bases between the two germline ends. The CDR3 contains 15 residues. The chain's CDR3 is CASSPVTGRSYEQYF. The DNA of the CDR3 is TGCGCCAGCAGCCCAGTGACAGGGAGGTCCTACGAGCAGTACTTC.

Note on this clonotype: The junction shows a germline mismatch at one end, possibly a read error. The chain employs TRBV20-1 and TRBJ2-1, with TRBD2 matching over 11 bases. The germline V gene encodes CDR1 DFQATT and CDR2 SNEGSKA (reference sequence). CDR3 length: 18 amino acids. In nucleotides, the CDR3 is TGCCGTGCTAGAGATCGGGCTAGCGGGAGGTTAGACAATGAGGTGCAGTTCTTC. Amino acids: CRARDRASGRLDNEVQFF.

The J gene is TRBJ1-1, the V gene TRBV29-1; D is unresolved. Germline V gives CDR1 SQVTM, CDR2 ANQGSEA. The CDR3 consists of 12 residues. V lost 5 bases, J lost 0 bases, and 7 bases lay in between. This CDR3 reads CSVMALNTEAFF. The CDR3 DNA is TGCAGCGTTATGGCCTTGAACACTGAAGCTTTCTTT. The variable domain in full, with the rest retrieved from reference TRBV29-1 and TRBJ1-1, is SAVISQKPSRDICQRGTSLTIQCQVDSQVTMMFWYRQQPGQSLTLIATANQGSEATYESGFVIDKFPISRPNLTFSTLTVSNMSPEDSSIYLCSVMALNTEAFFGQGTRLTVV.

The chain recombines TRBV7-9 with TRBJ2-7; a possible D gene is TRBD1 (6 bases). Germline V gene sequence: CDR1 SEHNR, CDR2 FQNEAQ (reference sequence). The V end lost 5 bases, the J end lost 3 bases, and 26 bases lay between the germline ends. The CDR3 has 18 residues. CDR3: CASSLRGLGQGHSYEQYF. The CDR3 coding sequence is TGTGCCAGCAGCCTCAGGGGCCTTGGTCAGGGGCACAGCTACGAGCAGTACTTC.

In the case of this clonotype: One junction end does not reproduce the germline sequence, and a read error may be involved. The V gene is TRBV18, the J gene TRBJ2-7; tentatively, D is TRBD1 or TRBD2 (5 bases each). This CDR3 comprises 14 residues. The germline CDR1 and CDR2 sequences are KGHSH and LQKENI. The CDR3 nucleotides are TGTGCCAGCCCACCACTGGGGACGGACTACGAGCAGTACTTC. Amino acid sequence: CASPPLGTDYEQYF. The variable domain in full, with the rest retrieved from reference TRBV18 and TRBJ2-7, is NAGVMQNPRHLVRRRGQEARLRCSPMKGHSHVYWYRQLPEEGLKFMVYLQKENIIDESGMPKERFSAEFPKEGPSILRIQQVVRGDSAAYFCASPPLGTDYEQYFGPGTRLTVT.

The chain links TRBV27 to TRBJ2-4; 8 bases map to TRBD2. With V trimmed by 8 bases and J by 0 bases, 12 bases remained unmatched. Germline assignment: CDR1 MNHEY and CDR2 SMNVEV (reference sequence). This CDR3 is built from 17 residues. The CDR3 DNA reads as TGTGCCAGCGCTGGGAGGGGCCTAGCGGGAGCCAAAAACATTCAGTACTTC. Protein: CASAGRGLAGAKNIQYF.

Ten or more counts support this clonotype. The genes are TRBV7-6 and TRBJ2-7; D is ambiguous. Trimming removed 4 bases at V and 3 bases at J, with 7 bases between. Germline V gene lookup returns CDR1 SGHVS and CDR2 FNYEAQ. The CDR3 extends over 12 amino acids. The CDR3 loop reads CASSSYSYEQYF. CDR3 DNA: TGTGCCAGCAGCTCCTACAGCTACGAGCAGTACTTC.

This chain uses TRBV3-1 with TRBJ2-7, with 10 bases that match TRBD2. CDR1 is LGHDT, CDR2 YNNKEL, per germline (reference sequence). V lost 8 bases to trimming and J lost 5 bases; unmatched junction nucleotides: 9. This CDR3 spans 14 amino acids. The CDR3 is CASALLAGEDEQYF. The CDR3 DNA follows: TGTGCCAGCGCCCTTCTAGCGGGGGAGGACGAGCAGTACTTC.

This clonotype was observed many times. The gene calls are TRBV20-1 and TRBJ2-7; D remains unclear. CDR1 is DFQATT, CDR2 SNEGSKA, per germline (reference sequence). There are 14 residues in the CDR3. With 1 base removed from V and 6 bases from J, the gap between germline ends came to 16 bases. The CDR3 spells CSARGDSWDVEQYF. In nucleotides, the CDR3 is TGCAGTGCTAGAGGGGATTCCTGGGATGTCGAGCAGTACTTC.

The chain joins TRBV5-1 to TRBJ2-3; TRBD2 agrees at 10 bases. The J segment lost 4 bases and the V segment lost 5 bases, leaving 4 bases of the junction unmatched. The CDR3 runs 14 residues. The V gene's germline CDR1 is SGHRS and CDR2 YFSETQ. The CDR3 region has the DNA TGCGCCAGCAGACTAGCGGGAATAGCAGATACGCAGTATTTT. Amino acid sequence: CASRLAGIADTQYF.

The chain links TRBV11-2 to TRBJ1-2, with TRBD1 as a possible D gene (6 bases). V shed 3 bases and J shed 3 bases, with 20 bases lying between them. Germline V gene lookup returns CDR1 SGHAT and CDR2 FQNNGV. This CDR3 contains 17 residues. The CDR3 reads CASSLTIAGDSYYGYTF. The CDR3 nucleotides read TGTGCCAGCAGCTTGACAATCGCAGGGGACTCTTACTATGGCTACACCTTC.

This chain uses TRBV3-1 with TRBJ1-6, with 8 bases fitting TRBD1. Germline lookup yields CDR1 LGHDT and CDR2 YNNKEL (reference sequence). After removal of 0 bases from V and 9 bases from J, the junction contained 10 bases not matched to a gene. CDR3 length equals 17 residues. This CDR3 is CASSQEWVRQGSSPLHF. The CDR3 nucleotides are TGTGCCAGCAGCCAAGAGTGGGTTCGACAGGGGTCTTCACCCCTCCACTTT.

The chain is built from TRBV7-6 and TRBJ2-4; D gene ambiguous. V was cut by 2 bases and J by 5 bases, with 10 bases left in between. CDR3 size: 14 residues. The V gene's germline CDR1 is SGHVS and CDR2 FNYEAQ. CDR3 in DNA: TGTGCCAGCAGCTTATTAGGACCACAAAACATTCAGTACTTC. Translated, it gives CASSLLGPQNIQYF.

This clonotype was picked up many times. The chain carries TRBV9 and TRBJ2-3, with 9 bases that match TRBD2. Per germline, CDR1 SGDLS and CDR2 YYNGEE. This CDR3 has 14 amino acids. The ends lost 4 bases at V and 6 bases at J; junction bases unmatched: 6. CDR3 nucleotide sequence: TGTGCCAGCAGCTTAGGCCTAGCGGGGGATACGCAGTATTTT. Protein sequence: CASSLGLAGDTQYF. The whole variable domain, remainder taken from reference TRBV9 and TRBJ2-3, is DSGVTQTPKHLITATGQRVTLRCSPRSGDLSVYWYQQSLDQGLQFLIQYYNGEERAKGNILERFSAQQFPDLHSELNLSSLELGDSALYFCASSLGLAGDTQYFGPGTRLTVL.

This rearrangement joins TRBV5-1 to TRBJ2-3, with D unresolved. The germline gives CDR1 SGHRS, CDR2 YFSETQ. This CDR3 is built from 16 residues. Trimming left V 1 base short and J 6 bases short, with 18 bases between. DNA for the CDR3: TGCGCCAGCAGCTTGTTTGATGTTTCACACTCGGATACGCAGTATTTT. Translation gives CASSLFDVSHSDTQYF.

This clonotype was seen a single time. The chain is built from TRBV20-1 and TRBJ2-5; TRBD2 matches 8 bases. With V trimmed by 2 bases and J by 1 base, 6 bases remained unmatched. There are 15 residues in the CDR3. Germline values: CDR1 DFQATT, CDR2 SNEGSKA (reference sequence). The CDR3 region has the DNA TGCAGTGCTAGACGGGGGGGCCTCCGCCAAGAGACCCAGTACTTC. The encoded protein is CSARRGGLRQETQYF.

This clonotype was counted a few times. The rearrangement joins TRBV5-1 to TRBJ1-2, with a tentative D call TRBD1 (5 bases). Deletions cut 0 bases from V and 0 bases from J, with 12 bases between. The germline CDR1 and CDR2 sequences are SGHRS and YFSETQ. The CDR3 totals 16 residues. The CDR3 sequence: CASSLGSTATNYGYTF. DNA for the CDR3: TGCGCCAGCAGCTTGGGCTCGACAGCTACTAACTATGGCTACACCTTC.

The rearrangement joins TRBV20-1 to TRBJ2-5; D unresolved. This CDR3 region has 14 residues. The V gene's germline CDR1 is DFQATT and CDR2 SNEGSKA (reference sequence). The V gene lost 0 bases and the J gene lost 1 base, with 9 bases spanning the gap. For the CDR3, the DNA is TGCAGTGCTAGAGACTTCGCCGGCCAAGAGACCCAGTACTTC. Translation gives CSARDFAGQETQYF.

The gene calls are TRBV7-9 and TRBJ2-5; tentatively, D is TRBD1 (6 bases). TRBJ2-7 matches the DNA end more closely, so the J call is doubtful. CDR1 is SEHNR and CDR2 is FQNEAQ in the germline V gene (reference sequence). This CDR3 contains 13 residues. CDR3 coding DNA: TGTGCCAGCAGCTTAGCGTCGACAGGCGAGCAGTACTTC. It yields the protein CASSLASTGEQYF.

The chain carries TRBV7-9 and TRBJ2-3; 12 bases align to TRBD2. CDR1 and CDR2 (germline): SEHNR, FQNEAQ (reference sequence). With 2 bases clipped from V and 3 bases from J, the junction kept 9 bases outside the gene matches. This CDR3 spans 18 amino acids. This CDR3 reads CASSLSLAGGVGTDTQYF. The CDR3 coding sequence is TGTGCCAGCAGCTTATCACTAGCGGGAGGTGTAGGAACAGATACGCAGTATTTT. Full variable domain (outside the CDR3, taken from reference TRBV7-9 and TRBJ2-3): DTGVSQNPRHKITKRGQNVTFRCDPISEHNRLYWYRQTLGQGPEFLTYFQNEAQLEKSRLLSDRFSAERPKGSFSTLEIQRTEQGDSAMYLCASSLSLAGGVGTDTQYFGPGTRLTVL.

The chain employs TRBV21-1 and TRBJ2-5; the table calls TRBD2, which could not be checked here. The DNA matches TRBJ2-7 better at its end, which makes the J call doubtful. TRBV21-1 is deemed a pseudogene. The CDR3 has 14 residues. In DNA form, the CDR3 reads TGTGCCAGCAGCCGAGACAGGGAGGGCTACGAGCAGTACTTC. Encoded protein: CASSRDREGYEQYF.